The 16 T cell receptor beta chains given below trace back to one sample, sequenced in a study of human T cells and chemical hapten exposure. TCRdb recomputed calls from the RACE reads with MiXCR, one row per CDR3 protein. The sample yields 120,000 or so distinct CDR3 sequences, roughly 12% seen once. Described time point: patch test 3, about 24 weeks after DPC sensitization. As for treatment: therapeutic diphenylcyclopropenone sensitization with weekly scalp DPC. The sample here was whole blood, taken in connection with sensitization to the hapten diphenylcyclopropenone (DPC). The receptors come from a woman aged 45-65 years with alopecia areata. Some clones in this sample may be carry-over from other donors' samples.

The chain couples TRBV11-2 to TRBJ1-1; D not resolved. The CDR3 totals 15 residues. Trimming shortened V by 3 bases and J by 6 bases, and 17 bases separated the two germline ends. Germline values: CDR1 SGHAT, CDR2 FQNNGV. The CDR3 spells CASSFQWGGTAEAFF. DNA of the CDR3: TGTGCCAGCAGCTTCCAATGGGGAGGTACGGCTGAAGCTTTCTTT. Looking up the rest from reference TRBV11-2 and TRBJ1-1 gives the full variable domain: EAGVAQSPRYKIIEKRQSVAFWCNPISGHATLYWYQQILGQGPKLLIQFQNNGVVDDSQLPKDRFSAERLKGVDSTLKIQPAKLEDSAVYLCASSFQWGGTAEAFFGQGTRLTVV.

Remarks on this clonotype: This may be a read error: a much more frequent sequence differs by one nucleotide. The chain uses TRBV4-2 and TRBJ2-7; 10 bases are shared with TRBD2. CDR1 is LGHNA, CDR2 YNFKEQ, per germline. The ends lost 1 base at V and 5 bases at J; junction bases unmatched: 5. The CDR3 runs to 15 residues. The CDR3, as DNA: TGTGCCAGCAGCCAAGTACCAGCGGGAGGGGACGAGCAGTACTTC. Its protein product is CASSQVPAGGDEQYF.

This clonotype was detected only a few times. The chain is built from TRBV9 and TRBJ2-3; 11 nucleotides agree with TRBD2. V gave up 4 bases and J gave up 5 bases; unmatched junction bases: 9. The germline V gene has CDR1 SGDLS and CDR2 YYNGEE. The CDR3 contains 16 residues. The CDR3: CASSTRTSGWVDTQYF. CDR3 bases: TGTGCCAGCAGCACCCGGACTAGCGGGTGGGTAGATACGCAGTATTTT.

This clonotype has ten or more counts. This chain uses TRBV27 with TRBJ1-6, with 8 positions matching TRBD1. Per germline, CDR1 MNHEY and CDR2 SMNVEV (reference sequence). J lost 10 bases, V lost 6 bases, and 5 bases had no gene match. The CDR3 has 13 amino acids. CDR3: CASSGQGWSPLHF. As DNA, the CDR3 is TGTGCCAGCAGCGGACAGGGCTGGTCACCCCTCCACTTT.

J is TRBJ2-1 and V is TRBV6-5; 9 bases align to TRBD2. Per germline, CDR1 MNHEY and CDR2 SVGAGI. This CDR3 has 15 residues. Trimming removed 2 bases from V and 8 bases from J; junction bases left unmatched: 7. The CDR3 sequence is CASSYGGRAKDEQFF. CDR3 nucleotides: TGTGCCAGCAGTTACGGCGGGAGGGCCAAGGATGAGCAGTTCTTC.

The CDR3 DNA is TGTGCCAGCAGCTTAGGGGGTCGCAGGGAGGGCACTGAAGCTTTCTTT. Its translation: CASSLGGRREGTEAFF. The rearrangement links TRBV7-8 to TRBJ1-1, with a tentative D call TRBD1 (5 bases). Trimming cost V 1 base and J 4 bases, with 16 bases left between them. Looked up from germline, CDR1 is SGHVS and CDR2 is FQNEAQ. The CDR3 runs 16 residues.

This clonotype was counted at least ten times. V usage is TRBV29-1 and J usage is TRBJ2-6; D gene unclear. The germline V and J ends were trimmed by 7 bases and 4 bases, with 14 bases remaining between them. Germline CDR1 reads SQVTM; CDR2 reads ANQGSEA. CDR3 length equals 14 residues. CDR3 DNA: TGCAGCGCCGCTTACGGGTCAGGGGCCAACGTCCTGACTTTC. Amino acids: CSAAYGSGANVLTF.

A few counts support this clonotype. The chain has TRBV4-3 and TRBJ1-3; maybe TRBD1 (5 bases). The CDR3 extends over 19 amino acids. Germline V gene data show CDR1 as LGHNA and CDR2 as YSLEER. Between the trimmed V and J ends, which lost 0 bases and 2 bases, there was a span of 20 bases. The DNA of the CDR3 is TGCGCCAGCAGCCAAGAACCTACTGGGGGGGTTTCTCCTGGAAACACCATATATTTT. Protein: CASSQEPTGGVSPGNTIYF.

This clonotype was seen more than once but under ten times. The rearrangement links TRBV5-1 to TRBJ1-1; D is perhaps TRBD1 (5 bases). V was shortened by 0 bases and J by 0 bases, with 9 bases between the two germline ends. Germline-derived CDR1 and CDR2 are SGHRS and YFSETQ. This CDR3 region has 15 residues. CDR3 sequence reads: CASSLDTGLNTEAFF. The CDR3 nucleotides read TGCGCCAGCAGCTTGGATACAGGATTGAACACTGAAGCTTTCTTT.

CDR3 region: CASRRDRNNEQFF. The CDR3 bases are TGCGCCAGCAGAAGGGACAGGAACAATGAGCAGTTCTTC. The gene calls are TRBV5-1 and TRBJ2-1; 8 nucleotides agree with TRBD1. The germline gives CDR1 SGHRS, CDR2 YFSETQ. Unmatched junction bases numbered 3, after V lost 5 bases and J lost 5 bases. The CDR3 consists of 13 residues.

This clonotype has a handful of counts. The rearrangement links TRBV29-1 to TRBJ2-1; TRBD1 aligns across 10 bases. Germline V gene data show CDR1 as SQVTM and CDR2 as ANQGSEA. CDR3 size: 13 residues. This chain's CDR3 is CRVGTGVRDEQFF. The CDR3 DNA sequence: TGCAGGGTCGGGACAGGGGTAAGGGATGAGCAGTTCTTC.

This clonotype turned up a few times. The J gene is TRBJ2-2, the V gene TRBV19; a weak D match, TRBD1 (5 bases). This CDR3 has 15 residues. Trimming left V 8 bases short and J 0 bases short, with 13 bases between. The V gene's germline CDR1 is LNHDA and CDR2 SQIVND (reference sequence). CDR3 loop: CASGSARANTGELFF. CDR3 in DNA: TGTGCCAGTGGCAGCGCCAGGGCGAACACCGGGGAGCTGTTTTTT.

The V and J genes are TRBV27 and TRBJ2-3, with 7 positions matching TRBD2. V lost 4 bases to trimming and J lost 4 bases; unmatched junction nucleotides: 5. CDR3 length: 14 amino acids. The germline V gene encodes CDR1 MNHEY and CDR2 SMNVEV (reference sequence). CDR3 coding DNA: TGTGCCAGCAGTTGGCGGGGGAGGCCAGATACGCAGTATTTT. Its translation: CASSWRGRPDTQYF.

This CDR3 is CSVEGRAYGYTF. For the CDR3, the DNA is TGCAGCGTTGAAGGCAGGGCCTATGGCTACACCTTC. V usage is TRBV29-1 and J usage is TRBJ1-2; TRBD1 might be the D (5 bases). Germline CDR1 reads SQVTM; CDR2 reads ANQGSEA. V lost 1 base, J lost 4 bases, and 7 bases lay in between. This CDR3 spans 12 amino acids. The full variable domain, rest sourced from reference TRBV29-1 and TRBJ1-2, is SAVISQKPSRDICQRGTSLTIQCQVDSQVTMMFWYRQQPGQSLTLIATANQGSEATYESGFVIDKFPISRPNLTFSTLTVSNMSPEDSSIYLCSVEGRAYGYTFGSGTRLTVV.

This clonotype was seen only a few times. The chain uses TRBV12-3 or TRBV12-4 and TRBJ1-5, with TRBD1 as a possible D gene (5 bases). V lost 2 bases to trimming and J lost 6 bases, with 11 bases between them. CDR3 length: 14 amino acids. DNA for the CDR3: TGTGCCAGCAGTTTAATGGGGGGGGTTCAGCCCCAGCATTTT. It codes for CASSLMGGVQPQHF.

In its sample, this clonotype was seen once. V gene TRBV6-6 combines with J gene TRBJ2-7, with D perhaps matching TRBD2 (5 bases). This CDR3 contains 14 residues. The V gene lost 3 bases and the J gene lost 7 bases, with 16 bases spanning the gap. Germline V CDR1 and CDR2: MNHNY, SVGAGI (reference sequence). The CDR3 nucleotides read TGTGCCAGCAGTTATCTGGCGGGTACAAAAGAGCAGTACTTC. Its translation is CASSYLAGTKEQYF.